One T cell receptor beta chain is described in this entry. The antigen is not known. Germline V CDR1 and CDR2: DFQATT, SNEGSKA (reference sequence). Trimming removed 3 bases from V and 5 bases from J; junction bases left unmatched: 7. This CDR3 region has 14 residues. The record originates from a study of T cell responses to AZD1222 COVID-19 vaccine. Using immunoSEQ multiplex PCR, the repertoire was profiled, and TCRdb retains in-frame clones only, with some absent. Of nearly 90,000 clones listed, 89% were seen once; the top ten hold about 6.1%. Study-wide points: Possibly, clonal diversity was underestimated; donors were largely white British and included more females. Across spike, vaccine-associated CD4 TCRs were found, dominant at 160-218 and 743-854. Repertoires were obtained only post-peak T cell response.

The receptor's source is an adult who received the AZD1222 COVID-19 vaccine. The J gene is TRBJ2-7, the V gene TRBV20-1, with 10 bases that match TRBD1. The source material was peripheral blood, sampled 28 days after the second AZD1222 dose. CDR3 sequence: CSASWRQGADEQYF. In nucleotides, the CDR3 is TGCAGTGCTAGTTGGCGACAGGGGGCCGACGAGCAGTACTTC.